The next 26 T cell receptor beta chains were all read from a single sample in a study of cytomegalovirus exposure and HLA in healthy donors. This table comes from immunoSEQ multiplex PCR, and its TCRdb copy is limited to in-frame clones, with some not included. Of around 150,000 clones listed, less than 90% are singletons. The sequencing sample was made of PBMCs. These TCRs come from a woman in her 30s in good health and CMV-seronegative.

This chain links TRBV1 with TRBJ2-1. TRBV1 is flagged as a pseudogene. This CDR3 is 14 amino acids long. Here the CDR3 reads CTSSFRDPDNEQFF. CDR3 DNA: TGCACCAGCAGCTTCCGGGACCCGGACAATGAGCAGTTCTTC.

V usage is TRBV28 and J usage is TRBJ1-5; tentatively, D is TRBD1 (6 bases). Trimming took 2 bases from V and 5 from J, leaving 13 bases between them. Germline CDR1 is MDHEN and CDR2 is SYDVKM. The CDR3 length is 15 residues. The CDR3: CASSLVSGGYQPQHF. The CDR3 bases are TGTGCCAGCAGTTTAGTTTCGGGGGGCTATCAGCCCCAGCATTTT.

CDR3 nucleotides: TGCAGCGGGTTGGGAGATACGCAGTATTTT. This gives the protein CSGLGDTQYF. The chain is built from TRBV29-1 and TRBJ2-3; D is uncertain. From germline, CDR1 is SQVTM and CDR2 ANQGSEA. The CDR3 runs to 10 residues. Trimming cost V 7 bases and J 5 bases, with 7 bases left between them.

This clone appeared a single time. The chain is built from TRBV4-3 and TRBJ1-5; D unclear. CDR1 and CDR2 (germline): LGHNA, YSLEER. This CDR3 has 14 residues. The V gene lost 1 base and the J gene lost 4 bases, with 8 bases spanning the gap. The CDR3 sequence is CASSQARTNQPQHF. CDR3 nucleotides: TGCGCCAGCAGCCAAGCCAGAACTAATCAGCCCCAGCATTTT.

This clone showed up just once. This chain links TRBV7-2 with TRBJ2-7; TRBD2 might be the D (6 bases). CDR3 length equals 13 residues. Germline V gives CDR1 SGHTA, CDR2 FQGNSA. Trimming took 0 bases from V and 5 from J, leaving 8 bases between them. Written as DNA, the CDR3 is TGTGCCAGCAGCTTAGCCGGAGGGGACGAGCAGTACTTC. This gives the protein CASSLAGGDEQYF.

In the case of this clone: This specimen includes other DNA sequences encoding the same CDR3. The chain has TRBV5-4 and TRBJ1-2; no clear D gene. This CDR3 region has 14 residues. Germline V lookup: CDR1 SGHNT, CDR2 YYREEE (reference sequence). V dropped 0 bases and J dropped 2 bases, with 8 bases sitting between them. The CDR3 nucleotides read TGTGCCAGCAGCTTGGTAGGGCAGAACTATGGCTACACCTTC. It encodes CASSLVGQNYGYTF.

The V and J genes are TRBV4-2 and TRBJ2-7; 9 bases agree with TRBD2. From germline, CDR1 is LGHNA and CDR2 YNFKEQ. The CDR3 spans 15 residues. Germline trimming cut 0 bases from V and 4 bases from J; bases unmatched to any gene: 4. CDR3 loop: CASSQEAGGLYEQYF. In DNA, the CDR3 is TGTGCCAGCAGCCAAGAAGCGGGGGGCCTTTACGAGCAGTACTTC.

The chain couples TRBV7-9 to TRBJ2-1; TRBD2 matches at 12 bases. Germline CDR1 reads SEHNR; CDR2 reads FQNEAQ (reference sequence). The J segment lost 8 bases and the V segment lost 4 bases, leaving 6 bases of the junction unmatched. CDR3 length: 15 residues. The CDR3 region has the DNA TGTGCCAGCAGCTCTAGCGGGGGGGCCTCGGATGAGCAGTTCTTC. This encodes CASSSSGGASDEQFF. Full variable domain (outside the CDR3, taken from reference TRBV7-9 and TRBJ2-1): DTGVSQNPRHKITKRGQNVTFRCDPISEHNRLYWYRQTLGQGPEFLTYFQNEAQLEKSRLLSDRFSAERPKGSFSTLEIQRTEQGDSAMYLCASSSSGGASDEQFFGPGTRLTVL.

The genes are TRBV4-1 and TRBJ1-5, with 7 positions matching TRBD1. Germline lookup yields CDR1 MGHRA and CDR2 YSYEKL. V was clipped by 4 bases and J by 1 base; unmatched bases: 4. This CDR3 is 15 amino acids long. CDR3 sequence: CASSPGTVSNQPQHF. The CDR3 DNA is TGCGCCAGCAGCCCCGGGACAGTGAGCAATCAGCCCCAGCATTTT.

The rearrangement uses TRBV11-2 and TRBJ1-3, with unresolved D. The germline CDR1 and CDR2 sequences are SGHAT and FQNNGV. Trimming cost V 1 base and J 3 bases, with 10 bases left between them. The CDR3 runs to 15 residues. This CDR3 reads CASSLVGYGGNTIYF. The CDR3, as DNA: TGTGCCAGCAGCTTAGTAGGGTACGGTGGAAACACCATATATTTT.

CDR3 amino acids: CASSGGTGIRSSYEQYF. DNA for the CDR3: TGTGCCAGCAGTGGGGGAACAGGGATAAGGTCTTCCTACGAGCAGTACTTC. The rearrangement links TRBV2 to TRBJ2-7, with a weak D call TRBD1 (6 bases). Germline loops: CDR1 SNHLY, CDR2 FYNNEI. V gave up 4 bases and J gave up 1 base, with 20 bases separating them. CDR3 size: 17 residues.

V is TRBV10-2 and J is TRBJ2-2; D possibly corresponds to TRBD2 (5 bases). CDR1 and CDR2 (germline): WSHSY, SAAADI. The germline V and J ends were trimmed by 4 bases and 6 bases, with 12 bases remaining between them. The CDR3 totals 14 residues. The CDR3 sequence is CASSGYAGAGELFF. The DNA of the CDR3 is TGCGCCAGCAGTGGGTATGCCGGGGCCGGGGAGCTGTTTTTT.

The CDR3 region has the DNA TGCGCCAGCAGCTTGCTGGCGCAACAGGGGGTTCAGCAGTACTTC. Its translation is CASSLLAQQGVQQYF. The J gene is TRBJ2-7, the V gene TRBV5-1; 8 nucleotides agree with TRBD1. This CDR3 region has 15 residues. Germline values: CDR1 SGHRS, CDR2 YFSETQ. Trimming removed 1 base from V and 8 bases from J; junction bases left unmatched: 11.

The chain joins TRBV4-1 to TRBJ1-2; perhaps TRBD1 as D (5 bases). V shed 3 bases and J shed 0 bases, with 14 bases lying between them. Germline V gene sequence: CDR1 MGHRA, CDR2 YSYEKL. The CDR3 loop spans 16 amino acids. The CDR3 reads CASSQPRANSNYGYTF. Here the CDR3 DNA reads TGCGCCAGCAGCCAGCCCAGGGCGAACTCTAACTATGGCTACACCTTC.

This clone turned up a few times. The chain carries TRBV30 and TRBJ2-3; maybe TRBD2 (7 bases). From germline, CDR1 is GTSNPN and CDR2 SVGIG (reference sequence). V lost 0 bases and J lost 4, with 20 bases in between. This CDR3 is 17 amino acids long. The chain's CDR3 is CAWSVDTQGRVADTQYF. In DNA, the CDR3 is TGTGCCTGGAGTGTTGATACCCAGGGGAGGGTGGCAGATACGCAGTATTTT. The variable domain in full, completed from reference TRBV30 and TRBJ2-3, reads SQTIHQWPATLVQPVGSPLSLECTVEGTSNPNLYWYRQAAGRGLQLLFYSVGIGQISSEVPQNLSASRPQDRQFILSSKKLLLSDSGFYLCAWSVDTQGRVADTQYFGPGTRLTVL.

The chain uses TRBV9 and TRBJ1-2; TRBD1 is a possible D gene (6 bases). CDR1 SGDLS and CDR2 YYNGEE come from the germline V gene. Deletions cut 3 bases from V and 4 bases from J, with 19 bases between. The CDR3 consists of 16 residues. In nucleotides, the CDR3 is TGTGCCAGCAGCGCTCTTACTCGACTGGACAGCTATGGCTACACCTTC. Protein sequence: CASSALTRLDSYGYTF.

The table lists this clone with many counts. CDR3 sequence: CAWSVSTVYEQYF. The CDR3 nucleotides read TGTGCCTGGAGTGTATCCACCGTCTACGAGCAGTACTTC. J is TRBJ2-7 and V is TRBV30; D gene uncertain. Trimming removed 0 bases from V and 3 bases from J, with 9 bases in between. Germline V CDR1 and CDR2: GTSNPN, SVGIG (reference sequence). This CDR3 region has 13 residues. The full variable domain, in which reference TRBV30 and TRBJ2-7 provide the parts outside the CDR3, is SQTIHQWPATLVQPVGSPLSLECTVEGTSNPNLYWYRQAAGRGLQLLFYSVGIGQISSEVPQNLSASRPQDRQFILSSKKLLLSDSGFYLCAWSVSTVYEQYFGPGTRLTVT.

This clone has only one observation. The rearrangement joins TRBV18 to TRBJ1-1, with 8 bases identical to TRBD1. J lost 3 bases, V lost 11 bases, and 8 bases had no gene match. The CDR3 totals 13 residues. Germline CDR1 KGHSH, CDR2 LQKENI. CDR3 region: CASQQGVDTEAFF. The CDR3 DNA follows: TGTGCCTCCCAACAGGGGGTGGACACTGAAGCTTTCTTT.

This chain uses TRBV6-5 with TRBJ2-7, with 7 bases aligning to TRBD1. The CDR3 loop spans 13 amino acids. Trimming took 11 bases from V and 5 from J; bases not matched to a gene: 12. Germline CDR1 is MNHEY and CDR2 is SVGAGI. The CDR3 nucleotides are TGTGCCGCGCATAACAGGGGTCACGACGAGCAGTACTTC. It translates to CAAHNRGHDEQYF.

The chain is built from TRBV27 and TRBJ2-3; 9 bases fit TRBD2. Germline values: CDR1 MNHEY, CDR2 SMNVEV (reference sequence). The J segment lost 2 bases and the V segment lost 5 bases, leaving 5 bases of the junction unmatched. The CDR3 runs to 15 residues. CDR3 in amino acids: CASSPRTSDTDTQYF. The CDR3 DNA follows: TGTGCCAGCAGTCCGCGGACTAGCGACACAGATACGCAGTATTTT.

The chain joins TRBV7-2 to TRBJ1-5; D unresolved. The CDR3 totals 15 residues. Germline loops: CDR1 SGHTA, CDR2 FQGNSA. V dropped 2 bases and J dropped 2 bases, with 10 bases sitting between them. The CDR3 nucleotides read TGTGCCAGCAGCTTAACCGGGAAAGGCAATCAGCCCCAGCATTTT. Protein product: CASSLTGKGNQPQHF.

CDR3 nucleotide sequence: TGTGCCAGCAGTTTACCCGAGACAGCCAAAAACATTCAGTACTTC. Its translation: CASSLPETAKNIQYF. The chain links TRBV27 to TRBJ2-4; D gene unclear. The CDR3 covers 15 residues. Germline-derived CDR1 and CDR2 are MNHEY and SMNVEV (reference sequence). V gave up 2 bases and J gave up 0 bases, with 8 bases separating them.

V and J are TRBV27 and TRBJ2-7; tentatively, D is TRBD2 (5 bases). Trimming removed 2 bases at V and 4 bases at J, with 18 bases between. The CDR3 runs to 16 residues. Germline lookup yields CDR1 MNHEY and CDR2 SMNVEV (reference sequence). Here the CDR3 DNA reads TGTGCCAGCAGTTTAACCCGAGGGATAGGTAGATACGAGCAGTACTTC. This encodes CASSLTRGIGRYEQYF.

A few counts support this clone. The rearrangement links TRBV2 to TRBJ2-7; unclear D gene. Germline CDR1 is SNHLY and CDR2 is FYNNEI. V lost 3 bases and J lost 7, with 13 bases in between. The CDR3 is 13 amino acids. The CDR3 here is CASSDSGYDEQYF. In DNA, the CDR3 is TGTGCCAGCAGTGATTCAGGTTACGATGAGCAGTACTTC.

V gene TRBV11-2 combines with J gene TRBJ1-4; D remains unclear. Germline V gene data show CDR1 as SGHAT and CDR2 as FQNNGV. The V end lost 3 bases, the J end lost 5 bases, and 10 bases lay between the germline ends. This CDR3 contains 14 residues. In nucleotides, the CDR3 is TGTGCCAGCAGCTTGGGCCTCCTAAATGAAAAACTGTTTTTT. Protein: CASSLGLLNEKLFF.

This clone has only a few counts. V and J are TRBV9 and TRBJ1-2, with 7 bases fitting TRBD1. V shed 1 base and J 8 bases; nucleotides not matched to a gene: 5. CDR1 is SGDLS, CDR2 YYNGEE, per germline. The CDR3 loop spans 13 amino acids. CDR3 sequence: CASSVTGVIGYTF. DNA of the CDR3: TGTGCCAGCAGCGTAACAGGGGTTATCGGCTACACCTTC.